This entry features one T cell receptor (beta chain) sequence. This clone appeared once. The antigen it recognizes is unknown. Base quality data are lacking; no much larger clone is found one base away. The sample's time point label, in plain terms: progressive disease on ibrutinib. For TCR beta library preparation, approximately 1.9 micrograms of genomic DNA was extracted from cryopreserved PBMCs. Longitudinal blood samples from CLL patients on ibrutinib monotherapy underwent high-throughput TCR beta sequencing. The patients took part in an open-label, single-center phase 2 trial of ibrutinib monotherapy. V lost 4 bases and J lost 3 bases; the stretch between them is 12 bases long. CDR1 is given as MNHEY and CDR2 as SMNVEV, both from the germline V gene (reference sequence). Reading from cysteine to phenylalanine, the CDR3 counts 14 amino acids. Kept here is only the CDR3 DNA, which spans 42 bases and is read in frame from base 1.

A MiSeq instrument was used for deep resolution sequencing, which targeted depths ranging from 1 in 1 million up to 1 in 200,000 T cells, with coverage averaging 10x for each clonotype. The immunoSEQ hsTCRB Kit was used to generate TCR beta libraries. As for the original processing: The data were analyzed with ImmunoSEQ Analyzer and ImmunoSEQ Data Assistant, and V, D and J gene assignments followed IMGT definitions. Clonality, which ranges from 0 to 1, was calculated as one minus the normalized Shannon entropy of productive rearrangement frequencies. Only overrepresented clonotypes making up at least 0.05% of each patient's repertoire were included in the public clonotype analysis. Some 13 age-matched healthy donor repertoires from immuneACCESS were used as controls for clonality. The table comes from immuneACCESS by way of TCRdb, which keeps in-frame sequences with V and J called. Part of the clones is missing from these tables; in studies checked, under half for an unresolved V gene and the rest for unknown reasons. V, J and clone size were drawn from that table, and D and trimming were deduced from the DNA. In this sample the table shows approximately 74,000 clones, 80% of which occur a single time. The ten largest clones take up less than 9% of the sample.

The data were obtained in a study of cytotoxic CD8 clonotypes in ibrutinib-treated CLL (dated by TCRdb to about 2021). Turning to the overall study: The cohort included around 16 treatment-naive and under 13 relapsed/refractory patients; roughly 17 were IGHV unmutated. Responses were partial in some 24 patients and complete in 2; after median about 5.5 years follow-up, around 15 stayed in remission and roughly twelve progressed. Response samples were obtained after a median of 12 months of treatment, with a range of about 6 to 36 months. On average, each sample had roughly 260,000 productive templates and 96,000 or so productive rearrangements. Longitudinal samples were obtainable from about 30% of the roughly 90 participants in the trial. Cryopreserved peripheral blood mononuclear cells were obtained prior to treatment, at the time of response, and at either disease progression or sustained remission. Every sample from remission and from progressive disease was obtained while the patients were still on ibrutinib.

The paper as a whole reports these results and caveats: Public clonotypes were rare and either contracted or stayed stable during treatment, and the rise in clonality at ibrutinib response reflected the expansion of private clonotypes. Baseline clonality was found to be higher than that of age-matched healthy donors and was strongly correlated with circulating CD8+ T-cell counts. Lymph node repertoires were not examined, and the timing of sampling was not matched between patients in sustained remission and those whose disease progressed. At ibrutinib response clonality went up, during sustained remission it held steady, and at progression it dropped back toward baseline.

This clonotype was sampled from a human donor with chronic lymphocytic leukemia. The chain joins TRBV27 to TRBJ2-5, with a tentative D call of TRBD1 or TRBD2, each matching 5 bases. This sample comprised PBMCs, obtained at disease progression, from a patient treated with ibrutinib. The DNA reads as follows: TGTGCCAGCAGTTCCCGGGACGGAGAAGAGACCCAGTACTTC. It translates to CASSSRDGEETQYF.